These T cell receptor beta chains were read from a single sample in a study of shared clonotypes between healthy human individuals. Using immunoSEQ multiplex PCR, the repertoire was profiled, and TCRdb retains in-frame clones only, with some absent. The sample holds about 1.5 million clones, around 98% seen once. Material: naive CD4+ T cells sorted from blood. The source of these receptors is a man younger than 45 in good health. Each CDR3 is given with its conserved first and last residue. The D gene is left open where the match is weak. Expanded clones get a size class; other rows say once, few or many, or leave the size out.

V gene: TRBV28; D gene: NA; J gene: TRBJ2-1; clone size: NA; CDR3 protein: CASSEDSRNEQFF; CDR3 DNA: TGTGCCAGCAGTGAAGACAGCCGCAATGAGCAGTTCTTC
V gene: TRBV29-1; D gene: TRBD1; J gene: TRBJ2-3; clone size: NA; CDR3 protein: CSVKGGQGVADTQYF; CDR3 DNA: TGCAGCGTCAAGGGGGGACAGGGAGTAGCAGATACGCAGTATTTT
V gene: TRBV10-3; D gene: TRBD2; J gene: TRBJ2-7; clone size: NA; CDR3 protein: CAISAGLAGGQYEQYF; CDR3 DNA: TGTGCCATCAGTGCGGGACTAGCGGGAGGCCAATACGAGCAGTACTTC
V gene: TRBV9; D gene: NA; J gene: TRBJ2-1; clone size: NA; CDR3 protein: CASSTSRREGLKFF; CDR3 DNA: TGTGCCAGCAGCACCTCCAGACGGGAAGGGTTGAAGTTCTTC
V gene: TRBV5-1; D gene: TRBD1; J gene: TRBJ1-4; clone size: once; CDR3 protein: CASSVLGQENEKLFF; CDR3 DNA: TGCGCCAGCAGCGTGTTAGGACAGGAGAATGAAAAACTGTTTTTT
V gene: TRBV6-1; D gene: NA; J gene: TRBJ1-5; clone size: NA; CDR3 protein: CASSEAGGTGQPQHF; CDR3 DNA: TGTGCCAGCAGTGAAGCGGGGGGAACAGGTCAGCCCCAGCATTTT
V gene: TRBV7-3; D gene: NA; J gene: TRBJ2-1; clone size: NA; CDR3 protein: CASSLTYNEQFF; CDR3 DNA: TGTGCCAGCAGCCTTACGTACAATGAGCAGTTCTTC
V gene: TRBV15; D gene: NA; J gene: TRBJ2-3; clone size: once; CDR3 protein: CATARGAAPPTDTQYF; CDR3 DNA: TGTGCCACCGCGAGGGGAGCTGCCCCACCCACAGATACGCAGTATTTT
V gene: TRBV2; D gene: NA; J gene: TRBJ1-3; clone size: NA; CDR3 protein: CASSPIPGPGNTIYF; CDR3 DNA: TGTGCCAGCTCGCCTATCCCCGGTCCCGGAAACACCATATATTTT
V gene: TRBV21-1; D gene: NA; J gene: TRBJ2-7; clone size: NA; CDR3 protein: CANPGLAGDEAYEQYF; CDR3 DNA: TGTGCCAACCCGGGACTAGCGGGCGACGAGGCCTACGAGCAGTACTTC
V gene: TRBV9; D gene: TRBD1; J gene: TRBJ1-1; clone size: NA; CDR3 protein: CASSADRGWNTEAFF; CDR3 DNA: TGTGCCAGCAGCGCTGACAGGGGGTGGAACACTGAAGCTTTCTTT
V gene: TRBV11-3; D gene: NA; J gene: TRBJ2-7; clone size: NA; CDR3 protein: CASSLDQGTREQYF; CDR3 DNA: TGTGCCAGCAGCTTAGATCAGGGGACACGCGAGCAGTACTTC
V gene: TRBV5-6; D gene: NA; J gene: TRBJ1-5; clone size: NA; CDR3 protein: CASSSDPYSNQPQHF; CDR3 DNA: TGTGCCAGCAGCTCAGACCCCTATAGCAATCAGCCCCAGCATTTT
V gene: TRBV5-1; D gene: TRBD2; J gene: TRBJ2-7; clone size: NA; CDR3 protein: CASSLASGMSEQYF; CDR3 DNA: TGCGCCAGCAGCTTGGCTAGCGGGATGTCCGAGCAGTACTTC
V gene: TRBV5-4; D gene: TRBD1; J gene: TRBJ2-7; clone size: NA; CDR3 protein: CASSFGQGVTYEQYF; CDR3 DNA: TGTGCCAGCAGCTTTGGCCAGGGGGTCACCTACGAGCAGTACTTC
V gene: TRBV5-1; D gene: NA; J gene: TRBJ2-7; clone size: NA; CDR3 protein: CASSVGPTLYEQYF; CDR3 DNA: TGCGCCAGCAGCGTAGGACCGACACTCTACGAGCAGTACTTC
V gene: TRBV5-6; D gene: TRBD1; J gene: TRBJ2-2; clone size: NA; CDR3 protein: CASSFRDRYSGELFF; CDR3 DNA: TGTGCCAGCAGCTTCCGGGACAGGTACAGCGGGGAGCTGTTTTTT
V gene: TRBV27; D gene: TRBD2; J gene: TRBJ2-7; clone size: NA; CDR3 protein: CASSSIWGGGIEQYF; CDR3 DNA: TGTGCCAGCAGTTCAATATGGGGCGGGGGAATCGAGCAGTACTTC
V gene: TRBV5-4; D gene: TRBD2; J gene: TRBJ2-7; clone size: NA; CDR3 protein: CASSLVGLALYEQYF; CDR3 DNA: TGTGCCAGCAGCTTGGTGGGACTAGCGCTATACGAGCAGTACTTC
V gene: TRBV18; D gene: NA; J gene: TRBJ1-2; clone size: NA; CDR3 protein: CASSPNVASNYGYTF; CDR3 DNA: TGTGCCAGCTCACCCAATGTCGCCTCTAACTATGGCTACACCTTC
V gene: TRBV5-1; D gene: TRBD1; J gene: TRBJ2-3; clone size: NA; CDR3 protein: CASSFGQGPTDTQYF; CDR3 DNA: TGCGCCAGCAGCTTCGGACAGGGGCCCACAGATACGCAGTATTTT
V gene: TRBV18; D gene: NA; J gene: TRBJ1-4; clone size: NA; CDR3 protein: CASSPPANRNEKLFF; CDR3 DNA: TGTGCCAGCTCACCACCGGCGAACAGAAATGAAAAACTGTTTTTT
V gene: TRBV4-3; D gene: TRBD1; J gene: TRBJ2-7; clone size: NA; CDR3 protein: CASSRRDRGFYEQYF; CDR3 DNA: TGCGCCAGCAGCCGTAGGGACAGAGGGTTCTACGAGCAGTACTTC
V gene: TRBV7-2; D gene: NA; J gene: TRBJ1-5; clone size: NA; CDR3 protein: CASSLDPGRGRQPQHF; CDR3 DNA: TGTGCCAGCAGCTTAGATCCAGGTCGGGGGCGGCAGCCCCAGCATTTT
V gene: TRBV10-3; D gene: NA; J gene: TRBJ1-5; clone size: once; CDR3 protein: CAISEMNQPQHF; CDR3 DNA: TGTGCCATCAGTGAGATGAATCAGCCCCAGCATTTT
V gene: TRBV27; D gene: TRBD2; J gene: TRBJ2-7; clone size: NA; CDR3 protein: CASRGLAGVHYEQYF; CDR3 DNA: TGTGCCAGCAGGGGACTAGCGGGAGTACATTACGAGCAGTACTTC
V gene: TRBV4-3; D gene: NA; J gene: TRBJ2-2; clone size: NA; CDR3 protein: CASSQGQGTGELFF; CDR3 DNA: TGCGCCAGCAGCCAAGGGCAGGGCACCGGGGAGCTGTTTTTT
V gene: TRBV19; D gene: NA; J gene: TRBJ2-2; clone size: NA; CDR3 protein: CASSVEYGELFF; CDR3 DNA: TGTGCCAGTAGTGTAGAGTACGGGGAGCTGTTTTTT
V gene: TRBV9; D gene: TRBD1; J gene: TRBJ1-1; clone size: NA; CDR3 protein: CASSRGPMNTEAFF; CDR3 DNA: TGTGCCAGCTCGAGGGGGCCCATGAACACTGAAGCTTTCTTT
V gene: TRBV7-6; D gene: TRBD1; J gene: TRBJ2-4; clone size: NA; CDR3 protein: CASSRTGAATDIQYF; CDR3 DNA: TGTGCCAGCAGCAGGACAGGGGCTGCGACGGACATTCAGTACTTC
V gene: TRBV10-2; D gene: TRBD2; J gene: TRBJ2-2; clone size: NA; CDR3 protein: CASSGIAGGTGELFF; CDR3 DNA: TGCGCCAGCAGCGGTATAGCGGGGGGCACCGGGGAGCTGTTTTTT
V gene: TRBV7-9; D gene: TRBD1; J gene: TRBJ1-5; clone size: NA; CDR3 protein: CASSNFDRGNQPQHF; CDR3 DNA: TGTGCCAGCAGCAACTTCGACAGGGGTAATCAGCCCCAGCATTTT
V gene: TRBV2; D gene: NA; J gene: TRBJ2-1; clone size: NA; CDR3 protein: CASSVEGDNEQFF; CDR3 DNA: TGTGCCAGCAGCGTTGAGGGGGACAATGAGCAGTTCTTC
V gene: TRBV5-1; D gene: NA; J gene: TRBJ2-5; clone size: NA; CDR3 protein: CASSLAARPGGMQETQYF; CDR3 DNA: TGCGCCAGCAGCTTGGCGGCAAGGCCCGGTGGGATGCAAGAGACCCAGTACTTC
V gene: TRBV15; D gene: TRBD2; J gene: TRBJ2-4; clone size: NA; CDR3 protein: CATKAVGLVENIQYF; CDR3 DNA: TGTGCCACCAAGGCGGTAGGACTAGTCGAAAACATTCAGTACTTC
V gene: TRBV28; D gene: NA; J gene: TRBJ2-3; clone size: NA; CDR3 protein: CASAGQKSTDTQYF; CDR3 DNA: TGTGCCAGCGCGGGACAAAAAAGCACAGATACGCAGTATTTT
V gene: TRBV18; D gene: TRBD1; J gene: TRBJ1-2; clone size: NA; CDR3 protein: CASSPGQGGRYGYTF; CDR3 DNA: TGTGCCAGCTCTCCCGGACAGGGTGGGCGGTATGGCTACACCTTC
V gene: TRBV18; D gene: NA; J gene: TRBJ2-5; clone size: once; CDR3 protein: CASSPPGGSGIQETQYF; CDR3 DNA: TGTGCCAGCTCACCACCGGGAGGTTCAGGAATACAAGAGACCCAGTACTTC
V gene: TRBV9; D gene: NA; J gene: TRBJ1-2; clone size: NA; CDR3 protein: CASGRSLNGDGYTF; CDR3 DNA: TGTGCCAGCGGTAGGTCACTAAACGGGGATGGCTACACCTTC
V gene: TRBV7-9; D gene: TRBD2; J gene: TRBJ2-7; clone size: NA; CDR3 protein: CASSSGGGYEQYF; CDR3 DNA: TGTGCCAGCAGTTCGGGAGGTGGGTACGAGCAGTACTTC
V gene: TRBV11-3; D gene: NA; J gene: TRBJ2-2; clone size: NA; CDR3 protein: CASSLDKLGRGTGELFF; CDR3 DNA: TGTGCCAGCAGCTTAGATAAACTCGGGAGAGGTACCGGGGAGCTGTTTTTT
V gene: TRBV10-3; D gene: NA; J gene: TRBJ2-7; clone size: NA; CDR3 protein: CAISESGGREYEQYF; CDR3 DNA: TGTGCCATCAGTGAGTCTGGTGGCAGGGAGTACGAGCAGTACTTC
V gene: TRBV27; D gene: TRBD1; J gene: TRBJ2-5; clone size: NA; CDR3 protein: CASSFRVQGKTQYF; CDR3 DNA: TGTGCCAGCAGTTTCAGGGTACAGGGGAAGACCCAGTACTTC
V gene: TRBV19; D gene: TRBD1; J gene: TRBJ1-5; clone size: NA; CDR3 protein: CASSPADRAFQPQHF; CDR3 DNA: TGTGCCAGTAGTCCCGCGGACAGGGCCTTTCAGCCCCAGCATTTT
V gene: TRBV5-1; D gene: TRBD2; J gene: TRBJ2-2; clone size: NA; CDR3 protein: CASSQGLAGGTGELFF; CDR3 DNA: TGCGCCAGCAGCCAGGGACTAGCGGGAGGAACCGGGGAGCTGTTTTTT
V gene: TRBV19; D gene: NA; J gene: TRBJ2-1; clone size: NA; CDR3 protein: CASSQNQYNEQFF; CDR3 DNA: TGTGCCAGTAGCCAGAACCAATACAATGAGCAGTTCTTC
V gene: TRBV19; D gene: TRBD2; J gene: TRBJ2-3; clone size: NA; CDR3 protein: CASSMGLIKSADTQYF; CDR3 DNA: TGTGCCAGTAGTATGGGACTAATTAAGTCCGCAGATACGCAGTATTTT
V gene: TRBV7-8; D gene: NA; J gene: TRBJ2-5; clone size: NA; CDR3 protein: CASSQGTRDGGRKTQYF; CDR3 DNA: TGTGCCAGCAGCCAAGGCACCCGGGACGGCGGGCGAAAGACCCAGTACTTC
V gene: TRBV11-3; D gene: NA; J gene: TRBJ2-1; clone size: NA; CDR3 protein: CASSTGPEQFF; CDR3 DNA: TGTGCCAGCAGCACGGGACCTGAGCAGTTCTTC
V gene: TRBV6-5; D gene: NA; J gene: TRBJ2-3; clone size: NA; CDR3 protein: CASRYRATDTQYF; CDR3 DNA: TGTGCCAGCAGGTACAGGGCCACAGATACGCAGTATTTT
V gene: TRBV6-5; D gene: TRBD2; J gene: TRBJ2-7; clone size: NA; CDR3 protein: CASRASGVYEQYF; CDR3 DNA: TGTGCCAGCAGGGCTAGCGGGGTGTACGAGCAGTACTTC
V gene: TRBV6-5; D gene: NA; J gene: TRBJ1-3; clone size: NA; CDR3 protein: CASSYGQLGNTIYF; CDR3 DNA: TGTGCCAGCAGTTACGGGCAGCTTGGAAACACCATATATTTT
V gene: TRBV9; D gene: TRBD1; J gene: TRBJ2-2; clone size: NA; CDR3 protein: CASSVSGTGLNGGGELFF; CDR3 DNA: TGTGCCAGCAGCGTATCCGGGACAGGGCTTAACGGCGGCGGGGAGCTGTTTTTT
V gene: TRBV5-1; D gene: NA; J gene: TRBJ2-7; clone size: NA; CDR3 protein: CASSYGQSDGGSSYEQYF; CDR3 DNA: TGCGCCAGCAGCTATGGACAGAGTGACGGGGGAAGCTCCTACGAGCAGTACTTC
V gene: TRBV5-5; D gene: TRBD1; J gene: TRBJ2-2; clone size: NA; CDR3 protein: CASSPGTGLAGELFF; CDR3 DNA: TGTGCCAGCAGCCCGGGGACAGGGTTGGCCGGGGAGCTGTTTTTT